This record covers a single TCR beta chain. Antigen: not known. The entry originates in a study of T and B cells in COVID-19 patients. The overall study: Peripheral blood came from COVID-19 patients with active infection or after recovery. Of some 21 active-infection patients, 15 to 18 carried comorbidities linked to unfavorable COVID-19 outcome. Points from the study as a whole: Clonality of TRB repertoires was high in active COVID-19; recovery brought above-healthy diversity and richness. CD4+, regulatory T cell, CD8+ and sorted SARS-CoV-2-responsive or tetramer+ T cells were not yet sequenced.

Blood genomic DNA input for TRB amplification was 250-500 ng. V lost 6 bases and J lost 5; bases outside the gene matches: 6. The CDR3 is 14 residues long. CDR1 is MNHEY and CDR2 is SVGAGI in the germline V gene. TRB rearrangements were amplified by multiplex PCR with BIOMED2 TRB-A/B primers. From the multiplex PCR reads, TCRdb called clonotypes with MiXCR, one entry per CDR3 protein. The sample consists of around 30,000 distinct CDR3 sequences, around a third of them appearing once. The origin of this receptor is a human donor who had recovered from COVID-19. Sequenced input: blood. The gene calls are TRBV6-5 and TRBJ2-5, with 10 bases fitting TRBD2. The CDR3 bases are TGTGCCAGCAGCGCTAGCGGGAGTAGTGAGACCCAGTACTTC. This encodes CASSASGSSETQYF.